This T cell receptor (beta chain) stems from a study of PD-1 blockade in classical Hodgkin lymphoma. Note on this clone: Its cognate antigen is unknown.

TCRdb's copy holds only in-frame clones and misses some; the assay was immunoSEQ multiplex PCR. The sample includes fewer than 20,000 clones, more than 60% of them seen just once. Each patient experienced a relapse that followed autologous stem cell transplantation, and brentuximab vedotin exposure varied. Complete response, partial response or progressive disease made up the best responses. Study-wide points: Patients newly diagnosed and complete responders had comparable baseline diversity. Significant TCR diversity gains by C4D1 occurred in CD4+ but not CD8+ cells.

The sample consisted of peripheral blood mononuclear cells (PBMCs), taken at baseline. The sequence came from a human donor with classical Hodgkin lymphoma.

The CDR3 reads CSVEDQGVGQPQHF. CDR3 DNA sequence: TGCAGCGTTGAAGATCAGGGGGTCGGTCAGCCCCAGCATTTT. The chain links TRBV29-1 to TRBJ1-5; 7 nucleotides line up with TRBD1. Germline CDR1 and CDR2: SQVTM and ANQGSEA. This CDR3 is built from 14 residues. V lost 0 bases to trimming and J lost 6 bases; unmatched junction nucleotides: 5. The entire variable domain, with the rest obtained from reference TRBV29-1 and TRBJ1-5, is as follows: SAVISQKPSRDICQRGTSLTIQCQVDSQVTMMFWYRQQPGQSLTLIATANQGSEATYESGFVIDKFPISRPNLTFSTLTVSNMSPEDSSIYLCSVEDQGVGQPQHFGDGTRLSIL.